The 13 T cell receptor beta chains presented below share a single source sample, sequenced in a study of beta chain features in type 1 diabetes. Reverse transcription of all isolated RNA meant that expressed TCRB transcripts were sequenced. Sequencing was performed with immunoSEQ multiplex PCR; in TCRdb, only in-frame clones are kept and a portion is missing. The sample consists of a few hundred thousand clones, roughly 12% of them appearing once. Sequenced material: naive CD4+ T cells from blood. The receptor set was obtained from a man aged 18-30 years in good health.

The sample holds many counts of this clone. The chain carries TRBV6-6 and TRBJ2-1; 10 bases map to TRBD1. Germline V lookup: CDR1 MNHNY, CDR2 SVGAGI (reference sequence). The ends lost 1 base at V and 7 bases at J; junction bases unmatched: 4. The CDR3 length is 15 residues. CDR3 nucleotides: TGTGCCAGCAGTTACTGGGACAGGGGAGGGAATGAGCAGTTCTTC. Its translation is CASSYWDRGGNEQFF.

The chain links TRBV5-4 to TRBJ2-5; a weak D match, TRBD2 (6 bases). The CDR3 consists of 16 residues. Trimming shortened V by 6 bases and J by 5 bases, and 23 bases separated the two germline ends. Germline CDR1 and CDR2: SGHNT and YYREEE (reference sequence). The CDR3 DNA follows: TGTGCCAGCACCGGGGGAAGGGCTTTCATCGAGGAGACCCAGTACTTC. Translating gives CASTGGRAFIEETQYF.

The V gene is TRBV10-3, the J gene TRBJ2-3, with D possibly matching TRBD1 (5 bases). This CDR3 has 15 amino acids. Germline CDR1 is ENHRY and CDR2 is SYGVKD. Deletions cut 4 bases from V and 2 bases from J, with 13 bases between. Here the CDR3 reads CAISGGQLITDTQYF. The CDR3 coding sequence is TGTGCCATCAGTGGAGGACAACTGATCACAGATACGCAGTATTTT.

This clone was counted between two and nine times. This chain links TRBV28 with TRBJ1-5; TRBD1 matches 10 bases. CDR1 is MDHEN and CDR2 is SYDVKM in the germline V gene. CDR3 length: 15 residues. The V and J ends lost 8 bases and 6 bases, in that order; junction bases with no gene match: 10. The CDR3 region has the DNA TGTGCCAGCTTTGACAGGGGGCTTTATGGTCAGCCCCAGCATTTT. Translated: CASFDRGLYGQPQHF.

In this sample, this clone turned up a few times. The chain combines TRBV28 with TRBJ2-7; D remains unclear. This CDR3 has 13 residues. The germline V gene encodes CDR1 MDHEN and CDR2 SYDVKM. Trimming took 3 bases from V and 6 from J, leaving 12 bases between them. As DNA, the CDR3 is TGTGCCAGCAGTTTGGGTCCGACTTTCGAGCAGTACTTC. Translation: CASSLGPTFEQYF. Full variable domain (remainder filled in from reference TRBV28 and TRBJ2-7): DVKVTQSSRYLVKRTGEKVFLECVQDMDHENMFWYRQDPGLGLRLIYFSYDVKMKEKGDIPEGYSVSREKKERFSLILESASTNQTSMYLCASSLGPTFEQYFGPGTRLTVT.

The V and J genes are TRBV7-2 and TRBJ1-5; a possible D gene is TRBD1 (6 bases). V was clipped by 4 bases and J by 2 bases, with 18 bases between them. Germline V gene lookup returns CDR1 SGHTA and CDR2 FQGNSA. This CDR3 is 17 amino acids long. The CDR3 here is CASSSRGTGKGNQPQHF. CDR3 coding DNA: TGTGCCAGCAGCTCCCGGGGTACAGGGAAAGGCAATCAGCCCCAGCATTTT.

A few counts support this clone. The CDR3 coding sequence is TGTGCCAGCAGCCCGACCGGGACGAACACCGGGGAGCTGTTTTTT. Its protein is CASSPTGTNTGELFF. The chain is built from TRBV7-2 and TRBJ2-2, with D perhaps matching TRBD2 (5 bases). Looked up from germline, CDR1 is SGHTA and CDR2 is FQGNSA. V was shortened by 5 bases and J by 0 bases, with 10 bases between the two germline ends. This CDR3 has 15 amino acids.

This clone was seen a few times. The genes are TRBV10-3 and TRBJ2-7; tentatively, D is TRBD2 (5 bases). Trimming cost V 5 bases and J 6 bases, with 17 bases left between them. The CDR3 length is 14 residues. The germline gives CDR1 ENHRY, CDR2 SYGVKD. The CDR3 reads CAISPREKIGEQYF. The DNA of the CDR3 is TGTGCCATCAGTCCTCGGGAAAAGATTGGCGAGCAGTACTTC.

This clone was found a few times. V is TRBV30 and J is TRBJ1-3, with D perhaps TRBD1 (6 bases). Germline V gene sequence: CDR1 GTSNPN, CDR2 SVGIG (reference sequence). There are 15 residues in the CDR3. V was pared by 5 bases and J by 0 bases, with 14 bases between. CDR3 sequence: CAWRRDIYSGNTIYF. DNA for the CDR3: TGTGCCTGGCGAAGGGACATCTACTCTGGAAACACCATATATTTT.

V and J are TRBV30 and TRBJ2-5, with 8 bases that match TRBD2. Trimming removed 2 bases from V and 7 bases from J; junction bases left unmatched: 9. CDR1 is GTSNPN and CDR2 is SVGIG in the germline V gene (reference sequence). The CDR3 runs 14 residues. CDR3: CAWSTSGGTGTQYF. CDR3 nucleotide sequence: TGTGCCTGGAGTACCTCGGGGGGGACTGGGACCCAGTACTTC.

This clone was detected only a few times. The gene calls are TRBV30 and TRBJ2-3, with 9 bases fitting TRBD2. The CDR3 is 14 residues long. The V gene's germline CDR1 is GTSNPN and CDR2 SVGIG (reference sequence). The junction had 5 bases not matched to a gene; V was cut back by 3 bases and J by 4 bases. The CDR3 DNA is TGTGCCTGGAGGCCGGGACTAGCTGCAGATACGCAGTATTTT. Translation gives CAWRPGLAADTQYF.

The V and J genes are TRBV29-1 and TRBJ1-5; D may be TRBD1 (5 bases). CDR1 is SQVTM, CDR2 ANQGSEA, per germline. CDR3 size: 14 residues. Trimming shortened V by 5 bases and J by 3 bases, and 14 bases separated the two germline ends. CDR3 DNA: TGCAGCGTTATCTTTGGGGCAGTCAATCAGCCCCAGCATTTT. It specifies CSVIFGAVNQPQHF. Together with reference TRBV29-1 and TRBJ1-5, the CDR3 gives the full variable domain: SAVISQKPSRDICQRGTSLTIQCQVDSQVTMMFWYRQQPGQSLTLIATANQGSEATYESGFVIDKFPISRPNLTFSTLTVSNMSPEDSSIYLCSVIFGAVNQPQHFGDGTRLSIL.

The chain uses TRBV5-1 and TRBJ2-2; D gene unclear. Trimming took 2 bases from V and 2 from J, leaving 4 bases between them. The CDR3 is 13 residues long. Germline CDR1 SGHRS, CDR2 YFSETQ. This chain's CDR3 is CASSFQNTGELFF. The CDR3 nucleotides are TGCGCCAGCAGCTTCCAAAACACCGGGGAGCTGTTTTTT.